This T cell receptor beta chain was observed in a study of blood T cell repertoires in COVID-19. In its sample, this clone was seen a few times. Libraries were prepared by immunoSEQ multiplex PCR; TCRdb keeps only in-frame clonotypes and omits some of them. This table has approximately 150,000 clones, roughly 93% appearing once. Sequenced sample: peripheral blood. This receptor was identified in a man aged 18 to 29 with COVID-19, enrolled during active disease.

The CDR3 protein is CASSVQNGDSSYNSPLHF. CDR3 nucleotide sequence: TGTGCCAGCAGTGTCCAGAACGGGGACAGCTCCTATAATTCACCCCTCCACTTT. The gene calls are TRBV2 and TRBJ1-6; TRBD1 agrees at 7 bases. The germline V gene encodes CDR1 SNHLY and CDR2 FYNNEI. This CDR3 spans 18 amino acids. The junction had 9 bases not matched to a gene; V was cut back by 4 bases and J by 0 bases.